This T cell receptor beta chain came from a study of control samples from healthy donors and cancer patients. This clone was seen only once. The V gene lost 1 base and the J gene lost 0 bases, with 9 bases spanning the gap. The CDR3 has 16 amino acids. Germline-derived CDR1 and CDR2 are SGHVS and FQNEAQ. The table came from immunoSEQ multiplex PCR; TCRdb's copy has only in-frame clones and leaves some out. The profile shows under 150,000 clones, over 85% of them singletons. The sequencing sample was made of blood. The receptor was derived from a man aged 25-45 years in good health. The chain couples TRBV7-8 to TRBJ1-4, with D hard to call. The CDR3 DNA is TGTGCCAGCAGCTTAGTGAGCGTAGCAACTAATGAAAAACTGTTTTTT. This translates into CASSLVSVATNEKLFF.